A selection of T cell receptor beta chains follows, all from one sample in a study of graft-versus-host responses after intestinal transplantation. TCRdb keeps only in-frame clones here, not all; method: immunoSEQ multiplex PCR. In the table there are almost 85,000 clones, around 91% of which are singletons. Antigens of these TCRs are unknown. The sample here was unstimulated CD4+ T cells sorted from spleen or lymph node cells, taken before intestinal transplant. All receptors come from a human donor who received an intestinal transplant. Each CDR3 is given with its conserved first and last residue. The D gene is left open where the match is weak. The size entry is marked missing in some rows and otherwise reads once, few, many or a size class.

clone size: .; D gene: TRBD1; J gene: TRBJ2-7; V gene: TRBV10-1; CDR3 protein: CARGQGAYEQYF; CDR3 DNA: TGCGCCAGGGGACAGGGGGCGTACGAGCAGTACTTC
clone size: .; D gene: TRBD2; J gene: TRBJ2-3; V gene: TRBV30; CDR3 protein: CAWRLAGGTDTQYF; CDR3 DNA: TGTGCCTGGAGACTAGCGGGTGGCACAGATACGCAGTATTTT
clone size: .; D gene: TRBD1; J gene: TRBJ2-7; V gene: TRBV29-1; CDR3 protein: CSTGQSSQGEQYF; CDR3 DNA: TGCAGCACGGGACAGTCGAGTCAGGGCGAGCAGTACTTC
clone size: .; D gene: TRBD1; J gene: TRBJ2-7; V gene: TRBV5-8; CDR3 protein: CASSPRGTGEQYF; CDR3 DNA: TGTGCCAGCAGCCCGAGGGGGACAGGGGAGCAGTACTTC
clone size: .; D gene: TRBD2; J gene: TRBJ2-3; V gene: TRBV7-9; CDR3 protein: CASSYPGLAGGLTDTQYF; CDR3 DNA: TGTGCCAGCAGTTACCCGGGACTAGCGGGGGGGCTCACAGATACGCAGTATTTT
clone size: once; D gene: TRBD1; J gene: TRBJ2-7; V gene: TRBV4-3; CDR3 protein: CASSQGGGTGDYEQYF; CDR3 DNA: TGCGCCAGCAGCCAGGGTGGCGGGACAGGGGACTACGAGCAGTACTTC
clone size: few; D gene: .; J gene: TRBJ1-2; V gene: TRBV7-2; CDR3 protein: CASSSTTGNYGYTF; CDR3 DNA: TGTGCCAGCAGCTCTACCACAGGGAACTATGGCTACACCTTC
clone size: .; D gene: .; J gene: TRBJ2-3; V gene: TRBV5-1; CDR3 protein: CASSLGAGDTQYF; CDR3 DNA: TGCGCCAGCAGCTTGGGAGCAGGAGATACGCAGTATTTT
clone size: few; D gene: .; J gene: TRBJ1-5; V gene: TRBV18; CDR3 protein: CASSPNSGVGFNQPQHF; CDR3 DNA: TGTGCCAGCTCACCCAATTCGGGGGTTGGGTTCAATCAGCCCCAGCATTTT
clone size: .; D gene: TRBD1; J gene: TRBJ2-7; V gene: TRBV19; CDR3 protein: CASSMGGQGVYEQYF; CDR3 DNA: TGTGCCAGTAGTATGGGGGGACAGGGGGTGTACGAGCAGTACTTC
clone size: .; D gene: TRBD2; J gene: TRBJ2-1; V gene: TRBV10-3; CDR3 protein: CAISEPTPGLAGGRQFF; CDR3 DNA: TGTGCCATCAGTGAACCGACGCCGGGACTAGCGGGGGGGAGGCAGTTCTTC
clone size: .; D gene: TRBD1; J gene: TRBJ1-1; V gene: TRBV10-3; CDR3 protein: CAISESPTGDTEAFF; CDR3 DNA: TGTGCCATCAGTGAGTCCCCGACAGGGGACACTGAAGCTTTCTTT
clone size: .; D gene: .; J gene: TRBJ2-3; V gene: TRBV5-6; CDR3 protein: CASSLVGRGEDTQYF; CDR3 DNA: TGTGCCAGCAGCTTGGTGGGCAGGGGGGAGGATACGCAGTATTTT
clone size: .; D gene: TRBD1; J gene: TRBJ1-3; V gene: TRBV19; CDR3 protein: CASSSPGTGPGNTIYF; CDR3 DNA: TGTGCCAGTAGTTCACCCGGGACAGGCCCTGGAAACACCATATATTTT
clone size: .; D gene: .; J gene: TRBJ1-2; V gene: TRBV7-2; CDR3 protein: CASSSGFGYGYTF; CDR3 DNA: TGTGCCAGCAGCTCCGGGTTTGGCTATGGCTACACCTTC
clone size: .; D gene: TRBD1; J gene: TRBJ1-1; V gene: TRBV29-1; CDR3 protein: CSVEQGGNTEAFF; CDR3 DNA: TGCAGCGTGGAACAGGGGGGGAACACTGAAGCTTTCTTT
clone size: .; D gene: .; J gene: TRBJ2-5; V gene: TRBV7-2; CDR3 protein: CASSLLGGVQETQYF; CDR3 DNA: TGTGCCAGCAGCTTACTAGGCGGAGTTCAAGAGACCCAGTACTTC
clone size: .; D gene: .; J gene: TRBJ1-5; V gene: TRBV2; CDR3 protein: CASSAQGAEQPQHF; CDR3 DNA: TGTGCCAGCAGTGCACAGGGAGCAGAGCAGCCCCAGCATTTT
clone size: once; D gene: .; J gene: TRBJ1-2; V gene: TRBV9; CDR3 protein: CASSVDRNYGYTF; CDR3 DNA: TGTGCCAGCAGCGTCGACAGAAACTATGGCTACACCTTC
clone size: .; D gene: .; J gene: TRBJ2-3; V gene: TRBV7-2; CDR3 protein: CASSFNTDTQYF; CDR3 DNA: TGTGCCAGCAGCTTCAACACAGATACGCAGTATTTT
clone size: once; D gene: TRBD2; J gene: TRBJ2-3; V gene: TRBV6-9; CDR3 protein: CASSAWTSGSTDTQYF; CDR3 DNA: TGTGCCAGCAGTGCGTGGACTAGCGGTAGCACAGATACGCAGTATTTT